The 9 T cell receptor beta chains below come from one sample, sequenced in a study of PD-1 blockade in classical Hodgkin lymphoma. TCRdb's copy holds only in-frame clones and misses some; the assay was immunoSEQ multiplex PCR. The sample comprises about 29,000 clones, about 85% of which are singletons, and 2.4% rests with the top ten. Exposure to brentuximab vedotin varied, and each patient had relapsed following autologous stem cell transplantation. Magnetic negative selection of thawed PBMCs was the method by which CD4+ T cells were purified. The sample in question was CD4+ T cells from blood, obtained at baseline. These receptors were obtained from a human donor with classical Hodgkin lymphoma.

The chain couples TRBV2 to TRBJ2-7; possibly TRBD2 for D (6 bases). CDR3 size: 17 residues. V lost 7 bases, J lost 0 bases, and 22 bases lay in between. Per the germline V gene, CDR1 is SNHLY and CDR2 is FYNNEI. DNA of the CDR3: TGTGCCAGCAATGATTTACCCGGGACTTTCGGCTCCTACGAGCAGTACTTC. Protein sequence: CASNDLPGTFGSYEQYF.

The chain links TRBV4-2 to TRBJ1-4, with TRBD1 matching 7 bases. The V segment lost 1 base and the J segment 10 bases; nucleotides outside the gene matches: 6. Germline assignment: CDR1 LGHNA and CDR2 YNFKEQ. The length of the CDR3 is 14 residues. Written as DNA, the CDR3 is TGTGCCAGCAGCCAAGCCGACAGGGAGGGAAAACTGTTTTTT. Its translation is CASSQADREGKLFF.

This chain connects TRBV19 to TRBJ1-4; D possibly corresponds to TRBD1 (5 bases). V lost 8 bases to trimming and J lost 5 bases, with 9 bases between them. The CDR3 totals 12 residues. Germline CDR1 is LNHDA and CDR2 is SQIVND (reference sequence). The DNA for the CDR3 is TGTGCCAGTTCCAGGGACAATGAAAAACTGTTTTTT. Protein sequence: CASSRDNEKLFF.

V is TRBV28 and J is TRBJ1-6; no clear D gene. Trimming removed 5 bases at V and 10 bases at J, with 3 bases between. This CDR3 spans 10 amino acids. Germline V gives CDR1 MDHEN, CDR2 SYDVKM. Written as DNA, the CDR3 is TGTGCCAGCAGTGGGTCACCCCTCCACTTT. Amino acids: CASSGSPLHF.

The sample holds a few counts of this clone. The rearrangement links TRBV7-9 to TRBJ1-2, with D possibly TRBD1 on 5 matching bases. There are 15 residues in the CDR3. Between the trimmed V and J ends, which lost 5 bases and 4 bases, there was a span of 17 bases. CDR1 is SEHNR, CDR2 FQNEAQ, per germline (reference sequence). CDR3 sequence (DNA): TGTGCCAGCAGCCCCCAGGGCGGAGGAGGCTATGGCTACACCTTC. It is translated as CASSPQGGGGYGYTF.

J is TRBJ1-2 and V is TRBV5-5, with TRBD1 as a possible D gene (5 bases). Germline V gene lookup returns CDR1 SGHKS and CDR2 YYEKEE (reference sequence). This CDR3 spans 13 amino acids. The V end was cut by 4 bases, the J end by 2 bases, with 9 bases between. CDR3 in amino acids: CASSHRDNYGYTF. CDR3 nucleotides: TGTGCCAGCAGCCACCGGGACAACTATGGCTACACCTTC.

The genes are TRBV6-1 and TRBJ2-3; maybe TRBD2 (5 bases). Trimming took off 5 bases at V and 0 bases at J, with 12 bases between the two ends. The CDR3 has 15 residues. CDR1 MNHNS and CDR2 SASEGT come from the germline V gene. The CDR3 sequence: CASSPLSGSTDTQYF. Written as DNA, the CDR3 is TGTGCCAGCAGTCCCCTGAGCGGTAGCACAGATACGCAGTATTTT.

This clone turned up a few times. The chain carries TRBV6-1 and TRBJ1-1; TRBD1 might be the D (5 bases). This CDR3 spans 13 amino acids. V was pared by 6 bases and J by 4 bases, with 12 bases between. Germline V gives CDR1 MNHNS, CDR2 SASEGT. This CDR3 reads CASRGTGSTEAFF. The CDR3, as DNA: TGTGCCAGCAGAGGGACCGGGAGCACTGAAGCTTTCTTT.

The J gene is TRBJ2-5, the V gene TRBV16; no reliable D call. Germline V gene lookup returns CDR1 KGHSY and CDR2 FQNENV. This CDR3 has 15 amino acids. V was clipped by 1 base and J by 2 bases, with 11 bases between them. CDR3 sequence (DNA): TGTGCCAGCAGCCAATATGTAGGGTTTCAAGAGACCCAGTACTTC. Translated: CASSQYVGFQETQYF.